These T cell receptor beta chains were read from a single sample in a study of cytomegalovirus exposure and HLA in healthy donors. Measured with immunoSEQ multiplex PCR; TCRdb has only the in-frame clones, and not every one. This table holds about 150,000 clones. Sequenced: PBMCs. All receptors derive from a man younger than 40 in good health and CMV-seronegative. Both conserved end residues are part of each CDR3. Fields, in order: V gene, D gene, J gene, CDR3 length, CDR3 protein, CDR3 DNA. D genes are given only for firm matches.

TRBV6-5,TRBD1,TRBJ2-7,15,CASSYGQGFSYEQYF,TGTGCCAGCAGTTACGGACAGGGTTTCTCCTACGAGCAGTACTTC
TRBV6-1,.,TRBJ2-4,15,CASSEVPPRVDIQYF,TGTGCCAGCAGTGAAGTCCCCCCGAGAGTGGACATTCAGTACTTC
TRBV19,TRBD1,TRBJ1-5,16,CASRPLPTGSVQPQHF,TGTGCCAGTAGACCCCTGCCGACAGGGTCTGTTCAGCCCCAGCATTTT
TRBV13,TRBD1,TRBJ2-7,13,CASSLGQDYEQYF,TGTGCCAGCAGCCTGGGACAGGACTACGAGCAGTACTTC
TRBV7-9,.,TRBJ2-7,13,CASSLVRKPEQYF,TGTGCCAGCAGCTTAGTCAGAAAACCCGAGCAGTACTTC
TRBV18,TRBD1,TRBJ2-4,15,CASSPVTGVKNIQYF,TGTGCCAGCTCACCCGTGACAGGGGTAAAAAACATTCAGTACTTC
TRBV27,.,TRBJ2-7,13,CASSSTVSYEQYF,TGTGCCAGCAGTTCGACAGTTTCCTACGAGCAGTACTTC
TRBV4-1,TRBD2,TRBJ2-7,16,CASSPWGTSGRYEQYF,TGCGCCAGCAGCCCCTGGGGGACTAGCGGGAGATACGAGCAGTACTTC
TRBV18,TRBD1,TRBJ1-1,14,CASSTQGARTEAFF,TGTGCCAGCTCAACACAGGGGGCTCGGACTGAAGCTTTCTTT
TRBV11-2,TRBD1,TRBJ2-1,14,CASRAGGTYNEQFF,TGTGCCAGCAGAGCAGGGGGCACATACAATGAGCAGTTCTTC
TRBV19,.,TRBJ1-1,14,CASLLAPGDTEAFF,TGTGCCAGCCTCCTCGCCCCGGGGGACACTGAAGCTTTCTTT
TRBV5-6,TRBD2,TRBJ2-5,16,CASSLAVAGVGETQYF,TGTGCCAGCAGCTTGGCCGTAGCGGGAGTCGGAGAGACCCAGTACTTC
TRBV4-1,TRBD1,TRBJ2-7,12,CASSQGTGKQYF,TGCGCCAGCAGCCAGGGGACAGGGAAGCAGTACTTC
TRBV6-5,.,TRBJ2-7,14,CASSYSYTAYEQYF,TGTGCCAGCAGTTACTCGTACACAGCCTACGAGCAGTACTTC
TRBV6-5,.,TRBJ2-7,14,CASRGTGSQYEQYF,TGTGCCAGCAGGGGGACCGGGAGTCAGTACGAGCAGTACTTC
TRBV5-1,.,TRBJ2-5,15,CASSLDSRLQETQYF,TGCGCCAGCAGCTTGGATTCGCGCCTCCAAGAGACCCAGTACTTC
TRBV2,.,TRBJ1-5,12,CASSGQLEPQHF,TGTGCCAGCTCCGGACAGCTCGAGCCCCAGCATTTT